The 13 T cell receptor beta chains below all came from one sample that was sequenced in a study of T cells in localized non-small cell lung cancer (dated by TCRdb to the early 2020s). Library method: the immunoSEQ multiplex PCR assay. As stored in TCRdb, this immuneACCESS dataset retains in-frame rearrangements with V and J assigned. A fraction of the clones does not appear; measured against another copy, unresolved V genes explain less than half of the discrepancy, and the remainder lacks a known reason. The sample table lists 25,000 to 35,000 clones, roughly 89% of them with a count of one. The leading ten clones occupy less than 3% of the sample. The sample consisted of peripheral blood, taken before any cancer treatment. These receptors originate from a female donor at least 60 years old with stage I lung adenocarcinoma.

The chain recombines TRBV30 with TRBJ1-4, with 9 nucleotides matching TRBD1. The CDR3 has 16 residues. V shed 2 bases, J shed 5 bases, and the junction held 9 bases outside the gene matches. Germline V gene sequence: CDR1 GTSNPN, CDR2 SVGIG (reference sequence). The CDR3 DNA is TGTGCCTGGAGTCCCTTTGGGACAGGGTTCAATGAAAAACTGTTTTTT. Residues: CAWSPFGTGFNEKLFF.

This sequence joins TRBV19 and TRBJ2-3; 7 bases line up with TRBD1. Germline V lookup: CDR1 LNHDA, CDR2 SQIVND (reference sequence). J lost 4 bases, V lost 6 bases, and 4 bases had no gene match. The CDR3 runs 13 residues. CDR3 in amino acids: CASRSGQSDTQYF. The CDR3 nucleotides read TGTGCCAGTAGGTCGGGACAGTCAGATACGCAGTATTTT. Variable domain in full (rest from reference TRBV19 and TRBJ2-3): DGGITQSPKYLFRKEGQNVTLSCEQNLNHDAMYWYRQDPGQGLRLIYYSQIVNDFQKGDIAEGYSVSREKKESFPLTVTSAQKNPTAFYLCASRSGQSDTQYFGPGTRLTVL.

This clone was recorded once. The CDR3 bases are TGTGCCAGCAGTTTATCGAGCGGGAGGGCCGTCTTCAATGAGCAGTTCTTC. It codes for CASSLSSGRAVFNEQFF. The rearrangement links TRBV27 to TRBJ2-1; 10 positions agree with TRBD2. There are 17 residues in the CDR3. J lost 6 bases, V lost 0 bases, and 8 bases had no gene match. Germline assignment: CDR1 MNHEY and CDR2 SMNVEV (reference sequence).

A few counts support this clone. The gene calls are TRBV9 and TRBJ1-5; 7 nucleotides line up with TRBD1. Germline V gene sequence: CDR1 SGDLS, CDR2 YYNGEE. The CDR3 covers 14 residues. With 0 bases clipped from V and 5 bases from J, the junction kept 2 bases outside the gene matches. The CDR3 region is CASSVEGTDQPQHF. The CDR3 DNA is TGTGCCAGCAGCGTAGAGGGGACAGATCAGCCCCAGCATTTT.

This chain links TRBV27 with TRBJ2-5, with D uncertain. Trimming pared 0 bases from V and 1 base from J, leaving 9 bases between. This CDR3 is built from 15 residues. Germline CDR1 and CDR2: MNHEY and SMNVEV (reference sequence). The CDR3 region is CASSLSPRSQETQYF. The DNA of the CDR3 is TGTGCCAGCAGTTTATCCCCACGATCCCAAGAGACCCAGTACTTC.

A single count supports this clone. The genes are TRBV19 and TRBJ2-7; 12 positions match TRBD2. This CDR3 region has 16 residues. CDR1 is LNHDA and CDR2 is SQIVND in the germline V gene (reference sequence). V lost 5 bases and J lost 0; bases outside the gene matches: 5. This CDR3 reads CASSELAGGSSYEQYF. The CDR3 nucleotides read TGTGCCAGTAGTGAACTAGCGGGAGGTTCCTCCTACGAGCAGTACTTC.

This chain connects TRBV11-2 to TRBJ2-1, with D perhaps TRBD2 (6 bases). Germline values: CDR1 SGHAT, CDR2 FQNNGV. The V gene lost 11 bases and the J gene lost 8 bases, with 19 bases spanning the gap. CDR3 length: 13 residues. The DNA for the CDR3 is TGTGCCTCCTCGGTGGGGTCGGGGGATGAGCAGTTCTTC. It codes for CASSVGSGDEQFF.

The chain has TRBV29-1 and TRBJ2-1; the D is unclear. The V end was cut by 6 bases, the J end by 2 bases, with 5 bases between. Germline-derived CDR1 and CDR2 are SQVTM and ANQGSEA. The CDR3 consists of 11 residues. The CDR3 loop reads CSVAPYNEQFF. CDR3 bases: TGCAGCGTCGCCCCCTACAATGAGCAGTTCTTC.

The V gene is TRBV6-4, the J gene TRBJ1-5, with 8 bases fitting TRBD1. CDR3 size: 19 residues. J was trimmed by 0 bases and V by 2 bases; bases with no gene match: 12. The germline gives CDR1 MRHNA, CDR2 SNTAGT. Written as DNA, the CDR3 is TGTGCCAGCAGTGACCTTAATCAGGGGGCCATCCATAGCAATCAGCCCCAGCATTTT. Its protein product is CASSDLNQGAIHSNQPQHF.

V gene TRBV18 combines with J gene TRBJ2-7; D is undetermined. Trimming cost V 0 bases and J 9 bases, with 12 bases left between them. The germline V gene encodes CDR1 KGHSH and CDR2 LQKENI. The CDR3 is 13 residues long. The CDR3 protein is CASSPPGSSRQYF. In DNA form, the CDR3 reads TGTGCCAGCTCACCACCGGGTTCCAGCAGGCAGTACTTC. Together with reference TRBV18 and TRBJ2-7, the CDR3 gives the full variable domain: NAGVMQNPRHLVRRRGQEARLRCSPMKGHSHVYWYRQLPEEGLKFMVYLQKENIIDESGMPKERFSAEFPKEGPSILRIQQVVRGDSAAYFCASSPPGSSRQYFGPGTRLTVT.

This chain links TRBV15 with TRBJ1-4, with no clear D. Germline V gene sequence: CDR1 LNHNV, CDR2 YYDKDF (reference sequence). V dropped 5 bases and J dropped 5 bases, with 9 bases sitting between them. The CDR3 has 13 amino acids. Here the CDR3 reads CATSSYPNEKLFF. CDR3 DNA sequence: TGTGCCACCAGCTCTTACCCCAATGAAAAACTGTTTTTT. The full variable domain, its missing parts supplied by reference TRBV15 and TRBJ1-4, is DAMVIQNPRYQVTQFGKPVTLSCSQTLNHNVMYWYQQKSSQAPKLLFHYYDKDFNNEADTPDNFQSRRPNTSFCFLDIRSPGLGDTAMYLCATSSYPNEKLFFGSGTQLSVL.

The chain combines TRBV10-1 with TRBJ1-1; D might be TRBD1 (5 bases). This CDR3 has 13 residues. Germline V CDR1 and CDR2: WNHNN, SYGVQD (reference sequence). Trimming took 5 bases from V and 6 from J, leaving 13 bases between them. The CDR3 nucleotides are TGCGCCAGCAGTATGGACATGGTCGCTGAAGCTTTCTTT. This translates into CASSMDMVAEAFF.

This sequence joins TRBV7-9 and TRBJ2-1; 15 nucleotides match TRBD2. The CDR3 is 17 residues long. CDR1 is SEHNR and CDR2 is FQNEAQ in the germline V gene (reference sequence). V lost 5 bases and J lost 4; bases outside the gene matches: 6. In DNA form, the CDR3 reads TGTGCCAGCAGCGCGGGACTAGCGGGAGGAGTTTACAATGAGCAGTTCTTC. Translated, it gives CASSAGLAGGVYNEQFF. The full variable domain, completed using reference TRBV7-9 and TRBJ2-1, is DTGVSQNPRHKITKRGQNVTFRCDPISEHNRLYWYRQTLGQGPEFLTYFQNEAQLEKSRLLSDRFSAERPKGSFSTLEIQRTEQGDSAMYLCASSAGLAGGVYNEQFFGPGTRLTVL.